This T cell receptor beta chain stems from a study of blood T cell repertoires in COVID-19. On the study more broadly: Researchers got acute and convalescent COVID-19 samples from the United States, Italy and Spain. In each case, the material was cDNA or gDNA derived from T cells, B-cell-depleted T cells, or PBMCs.

Assay: immunoSEQ multiplex PCR; the TCRdb copy retains only in-frame clones and omits some. The sample holds some 280,000 clones, 85% seen once. The TCR comes from a woman aged 45 to 65 with active or convalescent COVID-19. Specimen: peripheral blood.

CDR3 sequence (DNA): TGTGCCTGGAGTGGGACTTACAATGAGCAGTTCTTC. This sequence encodes CAWSGTYNEQFF. The V call is TRBV30, the J call TRBJ2-1; perhaps TRBD2 as D (5 bases). Germline values: CDR1 GTSNPN, CDR2 SVGIG (reference sequence). V was clipped by 1 base and J by 4 bases, with 5 bases between them. The CDR3 covers 12 residues.